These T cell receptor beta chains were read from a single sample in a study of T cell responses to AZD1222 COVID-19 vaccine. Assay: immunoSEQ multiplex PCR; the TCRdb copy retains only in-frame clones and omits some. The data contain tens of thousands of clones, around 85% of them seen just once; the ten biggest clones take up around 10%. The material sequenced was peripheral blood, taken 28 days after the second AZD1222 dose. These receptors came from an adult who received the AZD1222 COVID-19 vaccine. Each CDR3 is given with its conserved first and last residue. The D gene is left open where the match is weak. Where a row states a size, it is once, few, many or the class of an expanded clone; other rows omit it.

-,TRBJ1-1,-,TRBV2,CASSHPLHTEAFF,TGTGCCAGCAGTCACCCACTACACACTGAAGCTTTCTTT
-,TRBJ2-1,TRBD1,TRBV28,CASRWTGTPYNEQFF,TGTGCCAGCAGATGGACAGGTACTCCCTACAATGAGCAGTTCTTC
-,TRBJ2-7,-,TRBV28,CASIAGGGDEQYF,TGTGCCAGCATTGCAGGGGGAGGGGACGAGCAGTACTTC
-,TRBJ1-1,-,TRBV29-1,CSVEPPGTEAFF,TGCAGCGTTGAACCGCCGGGCACTGAAGCTTTCTTT
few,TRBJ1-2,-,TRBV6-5,CASSQTPNYGYTF,TGTGCCAGCAGTCAGACCCCTAACTATGGCTACACCTTC
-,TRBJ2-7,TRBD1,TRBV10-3,CAISDRTGIPYEQYF,TGTGCCATCAGTGACCGGACAGGGATCCCCTACGAGCAGTACTTC
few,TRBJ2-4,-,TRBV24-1,CATSLSGENIQYF,TGTGCCACCAGTTTATCGGGGGAAAACATTCAGTACTTC
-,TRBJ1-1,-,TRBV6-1,CASSEPGTANTEAFF,TGTGCCAGCAGTGAACCCGGGACGGCGAACACTGAAGCTTTCTTT
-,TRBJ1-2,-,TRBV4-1,CASSQVGVLYGYTF,TGCGCCAGCAGCCAAGTAGGGGTTCTCTATGGCTACACCTTC
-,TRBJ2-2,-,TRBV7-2,CASSPAQGTGELFF,TGTGCCAGCAGCCCAGCTCAGGGCACCGGGGAGCTGTTTTTT
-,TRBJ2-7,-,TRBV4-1,CASSQAGLGPSSYEQYF,TGCGCCAGCAGCCAAGCTGGACTGGGACCGAGCTCCTACGAGCAGTACTTC
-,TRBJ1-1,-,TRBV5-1,CASSLQGPDTEAFF,TGCGCCAGCAGCTTGCAGGGGCCGGACACTGAAGCTTTCTTT
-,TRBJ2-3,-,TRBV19,CASSIPGPDTQYF,TGTGCCAGTAGTATCCCCGGGCCAGATACGCAGTATTTT
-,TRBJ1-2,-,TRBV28,CASSLEDLGYGYTF,TGTGCCAGCAGTTTAGAGGACCTGGGCTATGGCTACACCTTC
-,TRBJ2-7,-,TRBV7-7,CASSLSGRPYEQYF,TGTGCTAGCAGCTTATCGGGGAGACCTTACGAGCAGTACTTC
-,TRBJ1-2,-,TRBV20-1,CSATGDYGYTF,TGCAGTGCCACGGGAGACTATGGCTACACCTTC
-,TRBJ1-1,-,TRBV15,CATSRNKNTEAFF,TGTGCCACCAGCAGGAACAAGAACACTGAAGCTTTCTTT
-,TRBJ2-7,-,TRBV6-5,CASSPGLSYEQYF,TGTGCCAGCAGCCCCGGACTCTCCTACGAGCAGTACTTC
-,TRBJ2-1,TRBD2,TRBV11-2,CASSLLPGGGYNEQFF,TGTGCCAGCAGCTTATTACCTGGGGGGGGGTACAATGAGCAGTTCTTC
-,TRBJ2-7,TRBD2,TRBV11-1,CASSLREDSYEQYF,TGTGCCAGCAGCTTGCGGGAGGACTCCTACGAGCAGTACTTC
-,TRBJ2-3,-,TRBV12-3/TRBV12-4,CASSFGDTQYF,TGTGCCAGCAGTTTTGGGGATACGCAGTATTTT
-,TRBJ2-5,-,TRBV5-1,CASSYTIETQYF,TGCGCCAGCAGCTACACCATAGAGACCCAGTACTTC
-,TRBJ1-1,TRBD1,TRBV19,CASSIVRGLNTEAFF,TGTGCCAGTAGTATAGTCAGGGGGCTGAACACTGAAGCTTTCTTT
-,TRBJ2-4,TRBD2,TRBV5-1,CASSLAASSGINIQYF,TGCGCCAGCAGCTTGGCGGCCTCTAGCGGGATAAACATTCAGTACTTC
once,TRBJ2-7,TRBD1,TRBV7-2,CASSLVGQGDYEQYF,TGTGCCAGCAGCTTAGTGGGACAGGGGGACTACGAGCAGTACTTC
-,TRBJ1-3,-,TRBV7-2,CASSPQSFSGNTIYF,TGTGCCAGCAGCCCTCAGAGTTTCTCTGGAAACACCATATATTTT
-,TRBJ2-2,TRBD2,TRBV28,CASSLSGGPTGELFF,TGTGCCAGCAGTTTAAGCGGGGGGCCCACCGGGGAGCTGTTTTTT
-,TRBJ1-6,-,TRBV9,CASSVGQGLYNSPLHF,TGTGCCAGCAGCGTAGGGCAGGGCCTTTATAATTCACCCCTCCACTTT
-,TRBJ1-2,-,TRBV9,CASSPGPGYYGYTF,TGTGCCAGCAGTCCGGGCCCAGGGTACTATGGCTACACCTTC
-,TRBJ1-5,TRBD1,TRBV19,CASTKQPGGIGNQPQHF,TGTGCCAGTACCAAACAGCCAGGGGGCATAGGCAATCAGCCCCAGCATTTT
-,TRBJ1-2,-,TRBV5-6,CASSIYRDGYTF,TGTGCCAGCAGCATTTACAGGGATGGCTACACCTTC
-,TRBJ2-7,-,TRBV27,CASSFGRSSSYEQYF,TGTGCCAGCAGTTTCGGCAGGTCGAGCTCCTACGAGCAGTACTTC